The clone carrying this T cell receptor beta chain was found a few times. Blood samples were obtained at baseline, cycle 4 day 1, and cycle 7 day 1. Germline CDR1 GTSNPN, CDR2 SVGIG (reference sequence). The V gene lost 0 bases and the J gene lost 6 bases, with 12 bases spanning the gap. The CDR3 runs 13 residues. This entry is derived from a study of OX40 agonist ivuxolimab in advanced cancers. Profiling relied on immunoSEQ multiplex PCR, and the TCRdb table lists in-frame clones only, not all of them. Of about 38,000 clones in the sample, 82% were seen once. The sequence derives from an adult with an advanced solid tumor such as melanoma, head and neck, liver or kidney cancer. This chain connects TRBV30 to TRBJ2-7; TRBD1 or TRBD2 may be the D gene (6 bases each). The sample in question was CD4+ or CD8+ T cells sorted from blood, obtained in a trial of the OX40 agonist ivuxolimab. CDR3 bases: TGTGCCTGGAGTGTAGGGGGGCGCATCGAGCAGTACTTC. Encoded protein: CAWSVGGRIEQYF.